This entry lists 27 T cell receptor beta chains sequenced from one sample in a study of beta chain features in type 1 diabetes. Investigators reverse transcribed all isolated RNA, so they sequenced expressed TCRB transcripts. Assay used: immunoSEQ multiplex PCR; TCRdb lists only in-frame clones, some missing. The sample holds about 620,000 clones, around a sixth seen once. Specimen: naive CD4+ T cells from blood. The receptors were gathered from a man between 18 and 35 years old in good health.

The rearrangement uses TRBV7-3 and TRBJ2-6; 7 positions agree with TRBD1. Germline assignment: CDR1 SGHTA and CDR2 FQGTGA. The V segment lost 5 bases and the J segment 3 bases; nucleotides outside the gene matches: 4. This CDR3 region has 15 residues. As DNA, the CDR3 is TGTGCCAGCAGCCCGACAGGGTTTGGGGCCAACGTCCTGACTTTC. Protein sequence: CASSPTGFGANVLTF.

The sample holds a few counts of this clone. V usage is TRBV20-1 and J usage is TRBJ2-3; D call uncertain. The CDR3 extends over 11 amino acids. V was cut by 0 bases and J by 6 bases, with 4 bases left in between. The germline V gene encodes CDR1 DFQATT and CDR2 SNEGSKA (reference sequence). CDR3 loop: CSARDFDTQYF. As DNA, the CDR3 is TGCAGTGCTAGAGACTTTGATACGCAGTATTTT.

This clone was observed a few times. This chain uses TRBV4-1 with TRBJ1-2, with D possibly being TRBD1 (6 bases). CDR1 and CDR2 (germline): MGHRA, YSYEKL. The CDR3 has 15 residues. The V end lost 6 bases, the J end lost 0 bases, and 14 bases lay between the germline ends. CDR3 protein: CASRRTGSSNYGYTF. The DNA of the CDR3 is TGCGCCAGCAGACGCACAGGGAGTTCTAACTATGGCTACACCTTC.

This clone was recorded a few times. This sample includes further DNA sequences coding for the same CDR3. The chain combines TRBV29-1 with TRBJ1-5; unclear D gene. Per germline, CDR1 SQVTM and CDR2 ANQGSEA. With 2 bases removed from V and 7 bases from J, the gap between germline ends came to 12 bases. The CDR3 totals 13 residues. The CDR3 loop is CSVESGSGQPQHF. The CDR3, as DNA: TGCAGCGTTGAATCGGGAAGCGGCCAGCCCCAGCATTTT.

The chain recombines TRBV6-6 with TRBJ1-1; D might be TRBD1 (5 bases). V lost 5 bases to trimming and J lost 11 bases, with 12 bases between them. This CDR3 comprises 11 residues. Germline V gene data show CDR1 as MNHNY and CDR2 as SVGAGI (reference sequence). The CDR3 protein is CASSRGVGAFF. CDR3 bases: TGTGCCAGCAGTAGGGGCGTCGGGGCTTTCTTT.

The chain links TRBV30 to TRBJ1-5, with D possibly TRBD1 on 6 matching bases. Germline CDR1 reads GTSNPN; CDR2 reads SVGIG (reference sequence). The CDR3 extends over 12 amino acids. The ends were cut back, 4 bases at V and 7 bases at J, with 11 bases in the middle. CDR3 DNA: TGTGCCTGGAACAGGGTAGGGCAGCCCCAGCATTTT. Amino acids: CAWNRVGQPQHF.

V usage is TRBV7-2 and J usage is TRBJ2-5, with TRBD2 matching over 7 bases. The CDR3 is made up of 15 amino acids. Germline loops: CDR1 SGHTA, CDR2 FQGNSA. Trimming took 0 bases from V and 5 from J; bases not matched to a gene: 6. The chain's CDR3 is CASSLARTSSETQYF. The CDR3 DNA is TGTGCCAGCAGCTTAGCGCGGACTAGTAGTGAGACCCAGTACTTC.

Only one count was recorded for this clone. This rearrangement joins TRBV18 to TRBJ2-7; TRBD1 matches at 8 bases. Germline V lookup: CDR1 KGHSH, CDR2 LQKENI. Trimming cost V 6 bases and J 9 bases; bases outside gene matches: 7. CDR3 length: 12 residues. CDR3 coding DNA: TGTGCCAGCTCCCCGCAGGGACAGGTGCAGTACTTC. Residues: CASSPQGQVQYF.

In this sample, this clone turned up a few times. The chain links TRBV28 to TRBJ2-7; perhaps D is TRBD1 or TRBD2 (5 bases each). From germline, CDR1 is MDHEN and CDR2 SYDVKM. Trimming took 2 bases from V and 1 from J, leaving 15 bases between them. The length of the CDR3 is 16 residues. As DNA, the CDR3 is TGTGCCAGCAGTTTAGGGCGGTGGGGGAGTTCCTACGAGCAGTACTTC. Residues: CASSLGRWGSSYEQYF.

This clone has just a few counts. The CDR3 DNA follows: TGTGCCCCCAGGTTGGAATGGGACAACCACCAAGAGACCCAGTACTTC. Residues: CAPRLEWDNHQETQYF. V is TRBV21-1 and J is TRBJ2-5; the table's D call, TRBD1, was not checked against the DNA. TRBV21-1 is assigned pseudogene status. The CDR3 runs to 16 residues.

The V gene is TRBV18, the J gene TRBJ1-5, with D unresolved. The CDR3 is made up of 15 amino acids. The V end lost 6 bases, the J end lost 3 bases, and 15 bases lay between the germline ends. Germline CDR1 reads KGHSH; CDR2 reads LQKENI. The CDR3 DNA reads TGTGCCAGCTCCCCCTTTACGGCTGACAATCAGCCCCAGCATTTT. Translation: CASSPFTADNQPQHF.

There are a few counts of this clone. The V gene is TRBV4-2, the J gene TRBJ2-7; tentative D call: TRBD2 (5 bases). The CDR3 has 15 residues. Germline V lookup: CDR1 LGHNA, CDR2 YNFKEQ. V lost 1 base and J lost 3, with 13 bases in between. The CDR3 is CASSQVPAESYEQYF. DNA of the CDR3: TGTGCCAGCAGCCAAGTGCCAGCGGAAAGCTACGAGCAGTACTTC.

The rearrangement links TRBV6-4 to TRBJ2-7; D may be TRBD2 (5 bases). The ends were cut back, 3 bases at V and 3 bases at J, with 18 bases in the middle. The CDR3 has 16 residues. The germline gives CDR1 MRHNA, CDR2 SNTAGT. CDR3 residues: CASSETASRVYYEQYF. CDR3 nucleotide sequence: TGTGCCAGCAGTGAAACCGCTTCGAGGGTTTACTACGAGCAGTACTTC.

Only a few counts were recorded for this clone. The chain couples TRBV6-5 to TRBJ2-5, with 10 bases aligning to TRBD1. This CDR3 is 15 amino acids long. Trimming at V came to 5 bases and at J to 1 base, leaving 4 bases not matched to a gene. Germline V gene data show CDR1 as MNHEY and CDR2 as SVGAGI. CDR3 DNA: TGTGCCAGCAGTCGACAGGGGGCCATCCAAGAGACCCAGTACTTC. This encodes CASSRQGAIQETQYF.

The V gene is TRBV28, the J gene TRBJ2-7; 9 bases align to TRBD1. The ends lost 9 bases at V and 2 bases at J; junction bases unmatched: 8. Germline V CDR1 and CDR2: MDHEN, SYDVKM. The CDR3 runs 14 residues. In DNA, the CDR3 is TGTGCCAGTTCCGGGACAGGGAAGCCCTACGAGCAGTACTTC. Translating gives CASSGTGKPYEQYF. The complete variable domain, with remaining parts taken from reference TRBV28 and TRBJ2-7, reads DVKVTQSSRYLVKRTGEKVFLECVQDMDHENMFWYRQDPGLGLRLIYFSYDVKMKEKGDIPEGYSVSREKKERFSLILESASTNQTSMYLCASSGTGKPYEQYFGPGTRLTVT.

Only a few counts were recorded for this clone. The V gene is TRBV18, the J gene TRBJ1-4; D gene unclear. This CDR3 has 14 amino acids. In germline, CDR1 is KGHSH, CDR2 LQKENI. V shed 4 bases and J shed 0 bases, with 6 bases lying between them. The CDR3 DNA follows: TGTGCCAGCTCACGCCAGACAACTAATGAAAAACTGTTTTTT. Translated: CASSRQTTNEKLFF.

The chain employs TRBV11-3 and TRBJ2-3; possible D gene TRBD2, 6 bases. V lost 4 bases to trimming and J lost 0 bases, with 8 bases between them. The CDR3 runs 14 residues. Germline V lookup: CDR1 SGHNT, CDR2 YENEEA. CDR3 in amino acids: CASSSSGSTDTQYF. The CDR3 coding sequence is TGTGCCAGCAGCTCCAGCGGGAGCACAGATACGCAGTATTTT.

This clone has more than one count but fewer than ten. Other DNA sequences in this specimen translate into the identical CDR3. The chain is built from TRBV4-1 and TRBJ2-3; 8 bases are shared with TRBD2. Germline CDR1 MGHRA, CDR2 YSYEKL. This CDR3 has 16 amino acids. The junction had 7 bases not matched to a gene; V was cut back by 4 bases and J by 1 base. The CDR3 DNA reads TGCGCCAGCAGCCTTCACCCGGGACTAGGCACAGATACGCAGTATTTT. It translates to CASSLHPGLGTDTQYF.

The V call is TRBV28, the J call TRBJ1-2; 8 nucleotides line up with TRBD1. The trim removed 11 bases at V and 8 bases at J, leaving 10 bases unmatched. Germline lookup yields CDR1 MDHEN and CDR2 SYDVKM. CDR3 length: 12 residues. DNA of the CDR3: TGTGCCGTCCGACAGGGGTATTTCGGCTACACCTTC. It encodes CAVRQGYFGYTF.

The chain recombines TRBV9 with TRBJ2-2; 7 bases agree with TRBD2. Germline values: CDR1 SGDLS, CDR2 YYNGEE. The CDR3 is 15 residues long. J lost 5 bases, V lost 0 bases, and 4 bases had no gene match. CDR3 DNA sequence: TGTGCCAGCAGCGTAGCGTGGGGAGGGACCGGGGAGCTGTTTTTT. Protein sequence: CASSVAWGGTGELFF.

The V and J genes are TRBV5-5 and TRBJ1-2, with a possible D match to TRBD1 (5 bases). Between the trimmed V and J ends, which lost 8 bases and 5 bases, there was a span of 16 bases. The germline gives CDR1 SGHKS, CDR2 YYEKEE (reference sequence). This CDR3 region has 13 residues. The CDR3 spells CASTRAGTYGYTF. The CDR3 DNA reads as TGTGCCAGTACCCGGGCCGGGACTTATGGCTACACCTTC. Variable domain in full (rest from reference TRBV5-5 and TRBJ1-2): DAGVTQSPTHLIKTRGQQVTLRCSPISGHKSVSWYQQVLGQGPQFIFQYYEKEERGRGNFPDRFSARQFPNYSSELNVNALLLGDSALYLCASTRAGTYGYTFGSGTRLTVV.

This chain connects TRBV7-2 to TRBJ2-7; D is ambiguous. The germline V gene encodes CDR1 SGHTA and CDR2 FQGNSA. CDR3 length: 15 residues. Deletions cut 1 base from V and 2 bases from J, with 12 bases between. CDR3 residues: CASSLVPGRAYEQYF. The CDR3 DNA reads TGTGCCAGCAGCTTAGTACCAGGAAGAGCCTACGAGCAGTACTTC. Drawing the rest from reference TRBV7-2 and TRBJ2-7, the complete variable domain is GAGVSQSPSNKVTEKGKDVELRCDPISGHTALYWYRQSLGQGLEFLIYFQGNSAPDKSGLPSDRFSAERTGGSVSTLTIQRTQQEDSAVYLCASSLVPGRAYEQYFGPGTRLTVT.

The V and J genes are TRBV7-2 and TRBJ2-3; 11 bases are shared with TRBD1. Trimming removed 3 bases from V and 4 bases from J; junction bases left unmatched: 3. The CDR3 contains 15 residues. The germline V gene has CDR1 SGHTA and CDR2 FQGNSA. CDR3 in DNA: TGTGCCAGCAGCTTCCCGGGACAGGGGGCAGATACGCAGTATTTT. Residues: CASSFPGQGADTQYF. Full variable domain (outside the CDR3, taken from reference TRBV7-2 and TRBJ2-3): GAGVSQSPSNKVTEKGKDVELRCDPISGHTALYWYRQSLGQGLEFLIYFQGNSAPDKSGLPSDRFSAERTGGSVSTLTIQRTQQEDSAVYLCASSFPGQGADTQYFGPGTRLTVL.

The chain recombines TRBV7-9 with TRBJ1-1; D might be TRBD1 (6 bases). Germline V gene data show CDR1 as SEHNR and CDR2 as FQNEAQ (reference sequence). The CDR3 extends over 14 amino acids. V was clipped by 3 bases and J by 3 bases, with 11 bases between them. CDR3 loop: CASSLNSGDTEAFF. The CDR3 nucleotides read TGTGCCAGCAGCTTGAATTCAGGGGACACTGAAGCTTTCTTT.

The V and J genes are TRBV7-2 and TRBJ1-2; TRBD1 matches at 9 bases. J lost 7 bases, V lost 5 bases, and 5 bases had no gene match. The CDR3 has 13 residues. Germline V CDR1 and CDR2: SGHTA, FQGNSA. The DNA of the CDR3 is TGTGCCAGCAGCATGGACAGGGGAATTGGCTACACCTTC. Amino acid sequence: CASSMDRGIGYTF.

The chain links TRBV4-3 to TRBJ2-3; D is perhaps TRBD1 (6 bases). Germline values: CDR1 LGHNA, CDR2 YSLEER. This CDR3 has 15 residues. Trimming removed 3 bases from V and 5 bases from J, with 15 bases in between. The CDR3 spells CASSQGAQGLDTQYF. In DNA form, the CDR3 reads TGCGCCAGCAGCCAGGGGGCCCAGGGGCTAGATACGCAGTATTTT.

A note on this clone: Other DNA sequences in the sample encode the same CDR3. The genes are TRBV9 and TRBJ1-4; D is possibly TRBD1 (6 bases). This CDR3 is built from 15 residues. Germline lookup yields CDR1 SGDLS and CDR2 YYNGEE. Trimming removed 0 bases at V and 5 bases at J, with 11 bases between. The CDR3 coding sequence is TGTGCCAGCAGCGTAGGCGGGGGCGCGAATGAAAAACTGTTTTTT. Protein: CASSVGGGANEKLFF.